This T cell receptor beta chain was found in a study of blood T cell repertoires in COVID-19 (dated by TCRdb to 2020 to 2021). Notes on the research overall: Samples covering the acute and convalescent phases of COVID-19 were provided by collaborators in the United States, Italy and Spain. The prospective study material was composed of cDNA or gDNA derived from T cells, B-cell-depleted T cells, or PBMCs. Deeply sampled blood TCRbeta repertoires from subjects exposed to, actively infected with, or recovered from COVID-19 were included in the dataset. The repertoires were made available in a free public database intended to serve as a resource for research on the immune response to SARS-CoV-2. Samples were obtained from the ongoing ImmuneRACE study (first 160 participants) and from over 1,000 subjects provided by 6 global collaborators. The sample metadata nearly always contained a de-identified subject ID, COVID-19 status, age in years and sex. Where available, HLA class I and class II types were obtained from metadata supplied by the sample provider rather than from assay-based typing. Paper-wide results and their limitations: How much clinical and demographic metadata was included differed by source and by participant, and the metadata was provided uncurated.

A second Seattle source provided samples from volunteer blood donors who had recovered from COVID-19. The collaborating institutions used their own protocols to collect whole blood in K2EDTA tubes. Collaborator samples were shipped for TCRbeta analysis as frozen whole blood, isolated PBMCs, or DNA extracted from either sample type. At the junction V is shortened by 2 bases and J by 2 bases, with 11 bases in between. From its cysteine to its phenylalanine, the CDR3 spans 15 amino acids. Kept here is only the CDR3 DNA, which spans 45 bases and is read in frame from base 1. Via the germline V gene, CDR1 is SGDLS and CDR2 YYNGEE. TCRbeta CDR3 regions were amplified from genomic DNA by means of the immunoSEQ Assay, a bias-controlled multiplex PCR. As for how the authors treated the data: Within the assay, amplification of reference gene primers was used to estimate how many nucleated cells each sample contained. Sequence reads were collapsed and filtered to measure the absolute abundance of every unique TCRbeta CDR3 rearrangement. For each sample, productive Simpson clonality was calculated as the square root of Simpson's diversity index across productive rearrangements. TCRdb obtained this table from immuneACCESS and retained in-frame rearrangements with V and J assigned. These tables miss some clones; where compared with another copy, unresolved V genes account for less than half of the shortfall, and the remainder is unexplained. The DNA was the basis for D and trimming; V, J and clone size are from that table. This sample has fewer than 200,000 clones in its table, and about four fifths of those were observed once. The ten biggest clones cover approximately 18% of the sample.

Note on this clone: The clone's antigen remains unknown. Per-base qualities were not stored, and no clone one base away is much larger.

Sequencing input: peripheral blood. The source of this sequence is an older woman who had recovered from COVID-19. This chain is built from TRBV9 and TRBJ2-1; a tentative D match to TRBD2 spans 6 bases. For the CDR3, the sequence is CASSVWASAYNEQFF. The DNA sequence reads TGTGCCAGCAGCGTCTGGGCTAGCGCCTACAATGAGCAGTTCTTC.